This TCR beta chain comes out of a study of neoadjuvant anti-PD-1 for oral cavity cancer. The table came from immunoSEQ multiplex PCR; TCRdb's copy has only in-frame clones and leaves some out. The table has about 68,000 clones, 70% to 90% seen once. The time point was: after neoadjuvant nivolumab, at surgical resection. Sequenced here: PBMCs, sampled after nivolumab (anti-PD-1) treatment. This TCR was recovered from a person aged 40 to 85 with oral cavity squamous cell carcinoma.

CDR3 sequence: CASSLWLTDINYGYTF. The CDR3 DNA reads as TGTGCCAGCAGCTTGTGGTTGACTGATATAAACTATGGCTACACCTTC. The chain links TRBV5-6 to TRBJ1-2; D is unresolved. This CDR3 is built from 16 residues. The V end was cut by 1 base, the J end by 2 bases, with 15 bases between. CDR1 is SGHDT and CDR2 is YYEEEE in the germline V gene.